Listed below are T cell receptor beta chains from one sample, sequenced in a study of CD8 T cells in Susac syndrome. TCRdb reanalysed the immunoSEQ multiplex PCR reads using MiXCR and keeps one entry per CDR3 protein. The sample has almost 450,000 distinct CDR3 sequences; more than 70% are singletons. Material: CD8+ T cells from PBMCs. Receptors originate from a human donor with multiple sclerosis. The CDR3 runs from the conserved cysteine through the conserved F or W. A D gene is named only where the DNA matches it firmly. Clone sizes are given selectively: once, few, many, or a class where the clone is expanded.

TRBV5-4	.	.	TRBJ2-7	CASSFRGTYEQYF	TGTGCCAGCAGCTTTCGGGGGACCTACGAGCAGTACTTC
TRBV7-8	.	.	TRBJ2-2	CASSLARLPTGELFF	TGTGCCAGCAGCTTAGCGCGTTTACCCACCGGGGAGCTGTTTTTT
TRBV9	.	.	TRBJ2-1	CASSVEGGRQEQFF	TGTGCCAGCAGCGTAGAGGGGGGGAGACAGGAGCAGTTCTTC
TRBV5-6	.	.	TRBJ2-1	CASSWRTNNEQFF	TGTGCCAGCAGCTGGAGGACGAACAATGAGCAGTTCTTC
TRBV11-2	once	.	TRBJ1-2	CASSFIGIYGYTF	TGTGCCAGCAGCTTCATCGGAATCTATGGCTACACCTTC
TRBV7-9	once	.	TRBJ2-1	CASSLVGQQLNNEQFF	TGTGCCAGCAGCTTGGTCGGACAGCAACTCAACAATGAGCAGTTCTTC
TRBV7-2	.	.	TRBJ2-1	CASSALVDNEQFF	TGTGCCAGCAGCGCCCTCGTTGACAATGAGCAGTTCTTC
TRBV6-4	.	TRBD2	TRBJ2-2	CASDRGGEAGELFF	TGTGCCAGTGACCGGGGAGGGGAAGCCGGGGAGCTGTTTTTT
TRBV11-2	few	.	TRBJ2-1	CASSSSHRYNEQFF	TGTGCCAGCAGCTCCTCCCACCGATACAATGAGCAGTTCTTC
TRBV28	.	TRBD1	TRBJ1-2	CASSLYETGGNYGYTF	TGTGCCAGCAGTTTATATGAGACAGGGGGAAACTATGGCTACACCTTC
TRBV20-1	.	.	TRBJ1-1	CSAREGPYNTEAFF	TGCAGTGCTAGAGAAGGACCCTATAACACTGAAGCTTTCTTT
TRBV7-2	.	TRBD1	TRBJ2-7	CASSSIGAGGDEQYF	TGTGCCAGCAGCTCGATCGGGGCAGGGGGCGACGAGCAGTACTTC
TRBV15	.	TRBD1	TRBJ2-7	CATSRGTGVYEQYF	TGTGCCACCAGCAGAGGGACAGGGGTCTACGAGCAGTACTTC